This T cell receptor beta chain was obtained from a study of Ad26.COV2.S vaccination and SARS-CoV-2 variants. Germline assignment: CDR1 MNHEY and CDR2 SMNVEV (reference sequence). J was trimmed by 3 bases and V by 6 bases; bases with no gene match: 9. The CDR3 loop spans 16 amino acids. Using immunoSEQ multiplex PCR, the repertoire was profiled, and TCRdb retains in-frame clones only, with some absent. The repertoire includes some 190,000 clones, around nine tenths of them detected once, and under 7.5% sits in the top ten. Overall study results and limits: Vaccine recipients and placebo recipients showed similar non-spike TCR breadth. TCR breadth and depth estimates may have understated total T cell responses. The authors reported substantial breadth in spike-specific CD8+ and CD4+ T cell responses after vaccination.

Turning to this clone: The target antigen is unknown.

The TCR sequence derives from a human donor who had recovered from COVID-19. The input for sequencing was peripheral blood, taken after recovery from COVID-19. This chain connects TRBV27 to TRBJ1-1; TRBD1 matches at 11 bases. The DNA for the CDR3 is TGTGCCAGCAGGAGGACAGGGGGCATAGGGGACACTGAAGCTTTCTTT. This translates into CASRRTGGIGDTEAFF.